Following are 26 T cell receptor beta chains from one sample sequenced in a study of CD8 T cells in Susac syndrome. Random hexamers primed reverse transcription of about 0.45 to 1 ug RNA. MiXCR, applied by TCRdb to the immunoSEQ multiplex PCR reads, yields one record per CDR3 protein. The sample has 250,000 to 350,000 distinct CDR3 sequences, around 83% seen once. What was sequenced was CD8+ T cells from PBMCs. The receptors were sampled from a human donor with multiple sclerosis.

CDR3 region: CASSHYKTSGGYEQYF. The CDR3 bases are TGTGCCAGCAGTCACTACAAGACTAGCGGGGGCTACGAGCAGTACTTC. The rearrangement joins TRBV27 to TRBJ2-7; 12 bases agree with TRBD2. The CDR3 loop spans 16 amino acids. J gave up 3 bases and V 5 bases, and 8 bases lay outside the gene matches. Germline CDR1 reads MNHEY; CDR2 reads SMNVEV (reference sequence).

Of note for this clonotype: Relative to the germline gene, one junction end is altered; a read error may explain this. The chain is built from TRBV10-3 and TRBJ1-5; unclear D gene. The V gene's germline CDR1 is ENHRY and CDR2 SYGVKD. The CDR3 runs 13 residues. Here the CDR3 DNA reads TGTGCCATCGGTGAGAAAAGCAATCAGCCCCAGCATTTT. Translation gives CAIGEKSNQPQHF.

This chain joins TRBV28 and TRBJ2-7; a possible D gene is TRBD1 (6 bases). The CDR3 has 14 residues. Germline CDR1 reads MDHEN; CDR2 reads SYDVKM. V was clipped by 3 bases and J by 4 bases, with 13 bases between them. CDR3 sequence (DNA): TGTGCCAGCAGTTTTGTCGGACAGACTTACGAGCAGTACTTC. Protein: CASSFVGQTYEQYF.

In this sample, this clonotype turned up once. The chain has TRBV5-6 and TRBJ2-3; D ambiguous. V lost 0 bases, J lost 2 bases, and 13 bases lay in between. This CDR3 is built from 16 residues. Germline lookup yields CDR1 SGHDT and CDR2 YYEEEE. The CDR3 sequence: CASSLALTLYTDTQYF. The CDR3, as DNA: TGTGCCAGCAGCTTGGCTCTAACGCTATACACAGATACGCAGTATTTT. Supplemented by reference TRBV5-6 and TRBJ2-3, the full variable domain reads DAGVTQSPTHLIKTRGQQVTLRCSPKSGHDTVSWYQQALGQGPQFIFQYYEEEERQRGNFPDRFSGHQFPNYSSELNVNALLLGDSALYLCASSLALTLYTDTQYFGPGTRLTVL.

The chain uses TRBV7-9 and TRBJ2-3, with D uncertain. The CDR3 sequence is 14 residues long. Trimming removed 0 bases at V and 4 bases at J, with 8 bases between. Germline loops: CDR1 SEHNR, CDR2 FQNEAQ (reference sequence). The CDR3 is CASSLAQLPDTQYF. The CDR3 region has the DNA TGTGCCAGCAGCTTAGCCCAGCTCCCAGATACGCAGTATTTT.

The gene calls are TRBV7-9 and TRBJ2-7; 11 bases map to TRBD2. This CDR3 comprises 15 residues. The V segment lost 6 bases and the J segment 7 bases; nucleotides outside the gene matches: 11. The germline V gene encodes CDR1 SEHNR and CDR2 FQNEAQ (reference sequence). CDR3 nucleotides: TGTGCCAGCAGTGGGGGGACTAGCGGTATAGGGGAGCAGTACTTC. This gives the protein CASSGGTSGIGEQYF.

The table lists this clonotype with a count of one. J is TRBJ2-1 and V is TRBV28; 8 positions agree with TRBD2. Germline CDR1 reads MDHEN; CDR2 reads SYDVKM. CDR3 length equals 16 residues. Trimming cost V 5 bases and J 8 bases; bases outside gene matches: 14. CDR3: CASSTLAGQRSDEQFF. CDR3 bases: TGTGCCAGCAGTACATTAGCGGGACAACGTTCCGATGAGCAGTTCTTC.

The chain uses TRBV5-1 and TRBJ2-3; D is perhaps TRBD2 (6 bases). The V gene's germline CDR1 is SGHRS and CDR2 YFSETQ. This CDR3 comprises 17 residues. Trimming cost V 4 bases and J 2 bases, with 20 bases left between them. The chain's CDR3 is CASSPRLTRRSTDTQYF. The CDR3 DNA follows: TGCGCCAGCAGCCCCCGATTGACTAGGAGGTCCACAGATACGCAGTATTTT.

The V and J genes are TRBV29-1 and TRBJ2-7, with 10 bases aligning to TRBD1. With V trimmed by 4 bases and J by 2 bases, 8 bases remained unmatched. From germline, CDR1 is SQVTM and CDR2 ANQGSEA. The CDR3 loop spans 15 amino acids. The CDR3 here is CSVGGRTGGTYEQYF. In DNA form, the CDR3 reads TGCAGCGTTGGGGGTCGGACAGGGGGGACCTACGAGCAGTACTTC.

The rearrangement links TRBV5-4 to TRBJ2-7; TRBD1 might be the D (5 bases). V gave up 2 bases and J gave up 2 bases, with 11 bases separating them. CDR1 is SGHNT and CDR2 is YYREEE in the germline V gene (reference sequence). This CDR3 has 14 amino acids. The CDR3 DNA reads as TGTGCCAGCAGCTTAGGACAAGCTACCTACGAGCAGTACTTC. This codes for CASSLGQATYEQYF.

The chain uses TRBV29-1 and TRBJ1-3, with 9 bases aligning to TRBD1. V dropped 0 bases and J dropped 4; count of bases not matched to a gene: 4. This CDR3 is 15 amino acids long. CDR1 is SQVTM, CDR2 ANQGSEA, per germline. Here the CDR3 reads CSVEEQGASGNTIYF. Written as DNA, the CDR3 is TGCAGCGTTGAAGAACAGGGGGCGTCGGGAAACACCATATATTTT.

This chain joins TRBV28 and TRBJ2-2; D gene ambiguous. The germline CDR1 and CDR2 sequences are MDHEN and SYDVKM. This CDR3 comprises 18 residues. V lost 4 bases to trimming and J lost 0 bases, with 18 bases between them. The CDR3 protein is CASSSLILTDANTGELFF. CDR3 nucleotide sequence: TGTGCCAGCAGTTCCCTGATCCTTACAGATGCGAACACCGGGGAGCTGTTTTTT.

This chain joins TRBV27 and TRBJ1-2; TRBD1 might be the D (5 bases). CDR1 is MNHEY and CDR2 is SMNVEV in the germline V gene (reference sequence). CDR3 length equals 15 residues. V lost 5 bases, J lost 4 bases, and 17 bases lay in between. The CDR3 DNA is TGTGCCAGCAGTCCAGCAGGTGGGGGGTCCTATGGCTACACCTTC. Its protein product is CASSPAGGGSYGYTF.

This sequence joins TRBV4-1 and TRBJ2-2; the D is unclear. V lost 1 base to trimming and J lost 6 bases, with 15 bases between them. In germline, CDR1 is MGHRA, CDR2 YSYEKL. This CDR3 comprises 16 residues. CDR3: CASSQATKLHPGELFF. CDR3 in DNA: TGCGCCAGCAGCCAAGCAACCAAGCTACACCCCGGGGAGCTGTTTTTT.

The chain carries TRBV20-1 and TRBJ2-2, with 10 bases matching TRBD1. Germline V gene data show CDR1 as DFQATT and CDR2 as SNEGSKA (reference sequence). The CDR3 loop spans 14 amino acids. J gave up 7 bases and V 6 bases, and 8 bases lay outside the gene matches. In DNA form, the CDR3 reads TGCAGTGCGGACGGGGACAGGGGAGGCGGGGAGCTGTTTTTT. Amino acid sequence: CSADGDRGGGELFF.

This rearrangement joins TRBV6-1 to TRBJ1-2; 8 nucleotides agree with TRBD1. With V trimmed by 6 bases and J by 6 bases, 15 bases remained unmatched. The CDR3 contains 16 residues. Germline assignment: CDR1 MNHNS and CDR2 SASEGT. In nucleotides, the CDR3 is TGTGCCAGCAGCCAATATAACATTACAGGGGGTGATGGCTACACCTTC. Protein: CASSQYNITGGDGYTF.

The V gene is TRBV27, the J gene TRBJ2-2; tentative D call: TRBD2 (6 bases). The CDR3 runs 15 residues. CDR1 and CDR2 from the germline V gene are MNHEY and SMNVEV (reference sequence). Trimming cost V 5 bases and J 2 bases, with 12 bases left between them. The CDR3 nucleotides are TGTGCCAGCAGTCAGACTAGTTATAACACCGGGGAGCTGTTTTTT. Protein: CASSQTSYNTGELFF.

CDR3 coding DNA: TGTGCCAGCAGTAGGGGCTTCTATGGCTACACCTTC. This codes for CASSRGFYGYTF. The chain is built from TRBV27 and TRBJ1-2; D is possibly TRBD1 (5 bases). The germline V gene encodes CDR1 MNHEY and CDR2 SMNVEV (reference sequence). Deletions cut 5 bases from V and 4 bases from J, with 8 bases between. The CDR3 is 12 residues long.

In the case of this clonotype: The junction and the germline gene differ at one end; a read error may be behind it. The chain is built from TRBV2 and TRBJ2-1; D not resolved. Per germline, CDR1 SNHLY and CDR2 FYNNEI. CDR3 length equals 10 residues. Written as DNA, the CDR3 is TGTGCCAGCAGTGAAGCTCCGACCCTCTTC. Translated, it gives CASSEAPTLF.

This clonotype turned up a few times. CDR3: CASSMQAENTEAFF. In nucleotides, the CDR3 is TGTGCCAGCAGTATGCAGGCGGAGAACACTGAAGCTTTCTTT. V and J are TRBV2 and TRBJ1-1; no clear D. V lost 5 bases and J 1 base, leaving 11 bases between the germline ends. The CDR3 has 14 amino acids. The V gene's germline CDR1 is SNHLY and CDR2 FYNNEI. Filled out from reference TRBV2 and TRBJ1-1, the complete variable domain reads EPEVTQTPSHQVTQMGQEVILRCVPISNHLYFYWYRQILGQKVEFLVSFYNNEISEKSEIFDDQFSVERPDGSNFTLKIRSTKLEDSAMYFCASSMQAENTEAFFGQGTRLTVV.

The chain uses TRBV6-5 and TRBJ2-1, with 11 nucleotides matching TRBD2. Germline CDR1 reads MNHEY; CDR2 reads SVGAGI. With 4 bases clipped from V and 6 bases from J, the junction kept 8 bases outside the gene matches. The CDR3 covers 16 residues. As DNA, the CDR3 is TGTGCCAGCAGTTCATCTAGCGGGAGGTTCGTCAATGAGCAGTTCTTC. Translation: CASSSSSGRFVNEQFF.

The CDR3 DNA sequence: TGTGCCAGCAGCATAAATAGCGGCAAGCAGTTCTTC. Protein: CASSINSGKQFF. The rearrangement uses TRBV9 and TRBJ2-1; possible D gene TRBD2, 6 bases. This CDR3 is 12 amino acids long. Trimming took off 4 bases at V and 11 bases at J, with 13 bases between the two ends. The germline V gene encodes CDR1 SGDLS and CDR2 YYNGEE.

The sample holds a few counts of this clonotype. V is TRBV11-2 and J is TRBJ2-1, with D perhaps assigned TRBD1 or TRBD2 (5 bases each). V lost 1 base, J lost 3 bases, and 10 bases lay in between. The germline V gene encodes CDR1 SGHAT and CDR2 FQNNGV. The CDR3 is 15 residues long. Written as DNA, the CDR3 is TGTGCCAGCAGCTTAGCTTGGGGGATCTACAATGAGCAGTTCTTC. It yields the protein CASSLAWGIYNEQFF.

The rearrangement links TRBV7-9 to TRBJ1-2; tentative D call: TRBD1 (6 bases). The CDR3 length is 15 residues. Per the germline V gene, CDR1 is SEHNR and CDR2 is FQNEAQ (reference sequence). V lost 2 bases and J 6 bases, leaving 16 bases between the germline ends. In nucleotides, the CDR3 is TGTGCCAGCAGCTTATCCGGACAGAGTAGGAATGGCTACACCTTC. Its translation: CASSLSGQSRNGYTF.

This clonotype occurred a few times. The CDR3 reads CASSLSRRNEQYF. CDR3 coding DNA: TGTGCCAGCAGTTTATCGAGGAGAAACGAGCAGTACTTC. The chain joins TRBV27 to TRBJ2-7; D is unresolved. The V end lost 0 bases, the J end lost 5 bases, and 8 bases lay between the germline ends. The CDR3 consists of 13 residues. Germline CDR1 and CDR2: MNHEY and SMNVEV (reference sequence).

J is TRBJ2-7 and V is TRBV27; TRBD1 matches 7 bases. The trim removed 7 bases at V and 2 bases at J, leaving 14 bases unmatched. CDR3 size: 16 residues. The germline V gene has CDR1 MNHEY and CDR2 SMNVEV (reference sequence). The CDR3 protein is CASIPSTGQIAYEQYF. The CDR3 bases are TGTGCCAGCATTCCTTCGACAGGGCAAATCGCCTACGAGCAGTACTTC.